This TCR beta chain originates from a study of T-cell reconstitution after alpha-beta-depleted transplantation in children. This CDR3 spans 17 amino acids. The V gene end was trimmed by 6 bases and the J gene end by 3 bases; junction bases not matched to a gene: 16. Germline V CDR1 and CDR2: SGHAT, FQNNGV. Construction of the TCRbeta library involved unique molecular identifiers. TCRdb reprocessed the PCR reads via MiXCR and lists one record per CDR3 protein. Here the sample spans a few hundred thousand distinct CDR3 sequences, 10% being singletons. The chain is built from TRBV11-2 and TRBJ1-1; 7 bases are shared with TRBD1. The receptor's source is a human donor who donated a stem cell graft to a child with acute lymphoblastic leukemia. Source: PBMCs from the stem cell graft donor, taken from the stem cell graft. The chain's CDR3 is CASSHPQGWVLYTEAFF. The CDR3 coding sequence is TGTGCCAGCAGTCATCCACAGGGGTGGGTTCTATACACTGAAGCTTTCTTT.